What follows are 10 T cell receptor beta chains derived from one specimen sequenced in a study of T cell repertoires in cytomegalovirus infection. TCRdb processed the reads anew with MiXCR; each CDR3 protein has one entry. The data show approximately 290,000 distinct CDR3 sequences, about a quarter seen once. Input material: PBMCs. These receptors originate from a human donor in good health (CMV status not recorded). Some clones in this sample may be carry-over from other donors' samples.

This clonotype has only a few counts. The rearrangement joins TRBV28 to TRBJ2-5, with TRBD1 identical over 9 bases. Germline V gene lookup returns CDR1 MDHEN and CDR2 SYDVKM. After removal of 6 bases from V and 5 bases from J, the junction contained 10 bases not matched to a gene. This CDR3 is 15 amino acids long. The CDR3 protein is CASRNRDRVPETQYF. The CDR3 DNA reads as TGTGCCAGCAGGAATCGGGACAGGGTACCCGAGACCCAGTACTTC.

V is TRBV10-3 and J is TRBJ1-1, with D perhaps TRBD1 (6 bases). Trimming took 6 bases from V and 7 from J, leaving 15 bases between them. The CDR3 runs 13 residues. Germline loops: CDR1 ENHRY, CDR2 SYGVKD. The CDR3 bases are TGTGCCATCAGCCGACAGGTATCGAATGAAGCTTTCTTT. Amino acids: CAISRQVSNEAFF.

The chain recombines TRBV5-1 with TRBJ2-5; the match to TRBD1 covers 9 bases. Per the germline V gene, CDR1 is SGHRS and CDR2 is YFSETQ. This CDR3 is built from 16 residues. The V segment lost 4 bases and the J segment 2 bases; nucleotides outside the gene matches: 9. The CDR3 bases are TGCGCCAGCAGCATAATGATGACAGGGGGACAAGAGACCCAGTACTTC. Protein sequence: CASSIMMTGGQETQYF.

The chain is built from TRBV29-1 and TRBJ1-1; no clear D. CDR1 is SQVTM, CDR2 ANQGSEA, per germline. The CDR3 has 13 amino acids. Trimming took 0 bases from V and 1 from J, leaving 6 bases between them. The CDR3 DNA is TGCAGCGTTGAAGAGAACCGGAACACTGAAGCTTTCTTT. Amino acid sequence: CSVEENRNTEAFF.

The chain couples TRBV10-2 to TRBJ2-7, with 8 bases aligning to TRBD1. The CDR3 runs 15 residues. Unmatched junction bases numbered 7, after V lost 6 bases and J lost 0 bases. Germline CDR1 is WSHSY and CDR2 is SAAADI. The CDR3 DNA reads as TGCGCCAGCAGGTCCGGGACAGGCATCTCCTACGAGCAGTACTTC. The encoded protein is CASRSGTGISYEQYF.

This clonotype has at least ten counts. The chain couples TRBV7-2 to TRBJ1-6; no clear D gene. The germline V gene encodes CDR1 SGHTA and CDR2 FQGNSA. With 2 bases removed from V and 5 bases from J, the gap between germline ends came to 1 base. This CDR3 comprises 12 residues. The CDR3 DNA sequence: TGTGCCAGCAGCTTAAATAATTCACCCCTCCACTTT. Translation: CASSLNNSPLHF.

This clonotype came up once. The V call is TRBV20-1, the J call TRBJ2-5, with 10 positions matching TRBD2. The CDR3 totals 15 residues. Losses at the gene ends were 1 base for V and 5 bases for J; bases not matched to a gene: 7. CDR1 is DFQATT and CDR2 is SNEGSKA in the germline V gene (reference sequence). The CDR3 spells CSARVRAGGSETQYF. The CDR3 bases are TGCAGTGCTAGAGTCAGAGCGGGGGGGTCTGAGACCCAGTACTTC.

This clonotype was observed a handful of times. The chain employs TRBV6-5 and TRBJ2-4; tentatively, D is TRBD1 or TRBD2 (5 bases each). The germline CDR1 and CDR2 sequences are MNHEY and SVGAGI. Trimming removed 2 bases at V and 0 bases at J, with 5 bases between. This CDR3 spans 14 amino acids. Here the CDR3 DNA reads TGTGCCAGCAGTTACGGGGGAGCCAAAAACATTCAGTACTTC. This codes for CASSYGGAKNIQYF.

This clonotype was observed a handful of times. V and J are TRBV28 and TRBJ2-7; 8 bases match TRBD2. CDR1 and CDR2 from the germline V gene are MDHEN and SYDVKM. CDR3 length equals 15 residues. V shed 3 bases and J 4 bases; nucleotides not matched to a gene: 8. The chain's CDR3 is CASSFVGRAPYEQYF. The CDR3 coding sequence is TGTGCCAGCAGTTTTGTCGGGAGGGCCCCATACGAGCAGTACTTC.

J is TRBJ2-1 and V is TRBV6-1, with 7 bases aligning to TRBD2. CDR3 length equals 13 residues. Losses at the gene ends were 4 bases for V and 9 bases for J; bases not matched to a gene: 6. Germline values: CDR1 MNHNS, CDR2 SASEGT. CDR3 residues: CASSVMAGVEQFF. CDR3 bases: TGTGCCAGCAGTGTAATGGCGGGAGTTGAGCAGTTCTTC.